Listed below are T cell receptor beta chains from one sample, sequenced in a study of graft-versus-host responses after intestinal transplantation. The repertoire was sequenced with immunoSEQ multiplex PCR; TCRdb's copy has only in-frame clones and lacks some. The sample holds 90,000 to 150,000 clones, 85% to 95% seen once. The antigens these receptors bind are not known. The starting material was unstimulated CD4+ T cells sorted from spleen or lymph node cells, obtained before intestinal transplant. All receptors derive from a human donor who received an intestinal transplant. Each CDR3 is given with its conserved first and last residue. The order of the fields is V gene, J gene, D gene, clone size, CDR3 DNA, CDR3 protein. D genes are given only for firm matches. Where a row states a size, it is once, few, many or the class of an expanded clone; other rows omit it.

TRBV2	TRBJ1-4	NA	NA	TGTGCCACCCGTTCGGGGTCGTCAACTAATGAAAAACTGTTTTTT	CATRSGSSTNEKLFF
TRBV2	TRBJ2-1	NA	NA	TGTGCCATAGGACCCTACAATGAGCAGTTCTTC	CAIGPYNEQFF
TRBV19	TRBJ2-1	NA	once	TGTGCCAGTAGGAGGGAAGGTAATGAAGACAATGAGCAGTTCTTC	CASRREGNEDNEQFF
TRBV23-1	TRBJ2-1	NA	NA	TGCGCCAGCAGTCAACACGGACAGACTGAAGTCAATGAGCAGTTCTTC	CASSQHGQTEVNEQFF
TRBV2	TRBJ1-3	NA	NA	TGTGCCAGCAGCACCGGGACATTTTCCATATATTTT	CASSTGTFSIYF
TRBV5-1	TRBJ1-2	NA	once	TGCGCCAGCAGCTTGGGCTTTCTAGACTATGGCTACACCTTC	CASSLGFLDYGYTF
TRBV7-3	TRBJ2-3	NA	NA	TGTGCCAGCAGCTGGGGCAACAGTAACACAGATACGCAGTATTTT	CASSWGNSNTDTQYF
TRBV10-3	TRBJ2-3	TRBD2	NA	TGTGCCATCAGTGAGAGTGGGCTAGCGGGAGAGTGGAATACGCAGTATTTT	CAISESGLAGEWNTQYF
TRBV19	TRBJ2-7	TRBD1	NA	TGTGCCAGTAGGCACTCGGGACAGGGGGAGCGCGAGCAGTACTTC	CASRHSGQGEREQYF
TRBV5-1	TRBJ1-2	NA	few	TGCGCCAGCAGCCTGGGTATCGGCTATGGCTACACCTTC	CASSLGIGYGYTF
TRBV11-3	TRBJ1-1	TRBD1	once	TGTGCCAGCAGCTCACAGGGGGCACGGACTGAAGCTTTCTTT	CASSSQGARTEAFF
TRBV29-1	TRBJ1-1	NA	NA	TGCAGCGTTGACGGGGCCCCGAACACTGAAGCTTTCTTT	CSVDGAPNTEAFF
TRBV6-6	TRBJ1-1	NA	NA	TGTGCCAGCAGTTTCCCGAACACTGAAGCTTTCTTT	CASSFPNTEAFF
TRBV5-1	TRBJ2-1	TRBD2	NA	TGCGCCAGCAGCTTACAGCGGGGCGGGACCTACAATGAGCAGTTCTTC	CASSLQRGGTYNEQFF
TRBV29-1	TRBJ2-7	NA	NA	TGCAGCGTAGAGGCGGACTACGAGCAGTACTTC	CSVEADYEQYF
TRBV10-1	TRBJ2-2	TRBD1	NA	TGCGCCAGCAGTGGAAACAGGGGTGGGGAGCTGTTTTTT	CASSGNRGGELFF